A single TCR beta chain is shown here with its context. This clonotype was found many times. Its cognate antigen has yet to be identified. Qualities for individual bases were not recorded, and no much larger clone is one base off. Instrument used: Illumina MiSeq. Quantitative 5'-RACE with molecular barcodes was used to prepare TCR beta libraries. Regarding the original processing steps: To identify disease-linked TCR variants, a new computational method was used, one built on a probabilistic model of VDJ rearrangement. TCRdb took the public reads, trimmed them with fastp at Q25, ran MiXCR for clone calling and kept in-frame beta chains. Identical CDR3 proteins give one entry, which carries the most common genes and DNA. The V and J calls come from TCRdb's annotation, not from the publication. Recorded for this sample are over 20,000 distinct CDR3 sequences; about 17% of them occurred a single time. Over 25% of the sample goes to the ten largest clones.

This specimen belongs to a study of CD8 T cells in ankylosing spondylitis (dated by TCRdb to 2017 to 2019). Regarding the complete study: The study profiled T cell receptor beta repertoires in healthy donors and ankylosing spondylitis patients to find disease-linked TCR variants. The whole study cohort included 108 healthy donors and 20 to 30 ankylosing spondylitis patients. Peripheral blood samples were taken, and synovial fluid was additionally collected from ankylosing spondylitis patients.

V trim: 4 bases; J trim: 2 bases; unmatched bases: 3. Looking up the germline V gene yields CDR1 SGHRS and CDR2 YFSETQ. The CDR3 runs 14 amino acids, cysteine and phenylalanine included. The entry retains the CDR3 DNA only, 42 bases that are in frame from base 1. Study-wide conclusions, independent of this receptor: Blood from ankylosing spondylitis patients appeared to be characterized by a TCR beta motif made up of eight highly homologous amino acid variants. Significant enrichment of the disease-linked clones was reported in matched synovial fluid samples from ankylosing spondylitis patients. The disease-linked clones had a CD8+ phenotype and were found at relatively low frequencies in peripheral blood. Some motif variants had previously been reported in the synovial fluid and blood of reactive arthritis patients, which suggests shared mechanisms of disease initiation.

This clonotype originated in a male donor with ankylosing spondylitis or in good health (not recorded which). The rearranged chain carries TRBV5-1 and TRBJ1-5; TRBD1 matches 7 bases in the middle. Material: blood. CDR3 sequence: CASSLDRGNQPQHF. The nucleotides read TGCGCCAGCAGCCTAGACAGGGGCAATCAGCCCCAGCATTTT.